This T cell receptor beta chain was captured in a study of shared clonotypes between healthy human individuals. The CDR3 runs 13 residues. V lost 0 bases and J lost 7, with 7 bases in between. Per germline, CDR1 LGHNA and CDR2 YNFKEQ. A few counts support this clone. The assay ran at deep level. Assay used: immunoSEQ multiplex PCR; TCRdb lists only in-frame clones, some missing. The sample lists about half a million clones; 70% to 80% were seen once. The source is a woman in her 40s in good health. Some clones in this sample may be carry-over from other donors' samples. This chain joins TRBV4-2 and TRBJ1-5; D call uncertain. Sequenced input: PBMCs. CDR3 nucleotides: TGTGCCAGCAGCCAAGATCGAGGACAGCCCCAGCATTTT. This translates into CASSQDRGQPQHF.